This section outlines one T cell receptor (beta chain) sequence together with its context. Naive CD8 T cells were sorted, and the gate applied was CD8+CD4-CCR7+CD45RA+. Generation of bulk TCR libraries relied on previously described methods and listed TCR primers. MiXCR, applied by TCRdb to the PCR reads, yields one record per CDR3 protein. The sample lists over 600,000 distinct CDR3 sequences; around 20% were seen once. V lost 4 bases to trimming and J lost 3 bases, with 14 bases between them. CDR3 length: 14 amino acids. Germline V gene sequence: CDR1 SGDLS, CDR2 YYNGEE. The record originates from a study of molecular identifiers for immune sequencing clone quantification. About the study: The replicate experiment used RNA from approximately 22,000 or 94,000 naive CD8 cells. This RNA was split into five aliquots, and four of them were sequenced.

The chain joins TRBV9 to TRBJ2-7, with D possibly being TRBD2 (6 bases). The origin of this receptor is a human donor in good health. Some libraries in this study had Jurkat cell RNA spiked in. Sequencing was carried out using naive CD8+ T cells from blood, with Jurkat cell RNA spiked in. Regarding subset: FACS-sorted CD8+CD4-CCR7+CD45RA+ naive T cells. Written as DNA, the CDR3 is TGTGCCAGCAGCCCCGACGGGCGGGACTACGAGCAGTACTTC. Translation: CASSPDGRDYEQYF.